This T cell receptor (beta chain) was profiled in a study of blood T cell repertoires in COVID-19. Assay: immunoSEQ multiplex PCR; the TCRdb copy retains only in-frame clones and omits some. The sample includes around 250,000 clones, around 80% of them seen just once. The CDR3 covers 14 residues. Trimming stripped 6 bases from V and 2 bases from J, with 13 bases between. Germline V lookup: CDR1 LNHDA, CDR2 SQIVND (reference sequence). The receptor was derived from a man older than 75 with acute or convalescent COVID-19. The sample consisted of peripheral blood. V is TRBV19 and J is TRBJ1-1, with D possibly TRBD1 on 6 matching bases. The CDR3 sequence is CASSPPTGNTEAFF. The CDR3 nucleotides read TGTGCCAGTAGCCCCCCGACAGGAAACACTGAAGCTTTCTTT.